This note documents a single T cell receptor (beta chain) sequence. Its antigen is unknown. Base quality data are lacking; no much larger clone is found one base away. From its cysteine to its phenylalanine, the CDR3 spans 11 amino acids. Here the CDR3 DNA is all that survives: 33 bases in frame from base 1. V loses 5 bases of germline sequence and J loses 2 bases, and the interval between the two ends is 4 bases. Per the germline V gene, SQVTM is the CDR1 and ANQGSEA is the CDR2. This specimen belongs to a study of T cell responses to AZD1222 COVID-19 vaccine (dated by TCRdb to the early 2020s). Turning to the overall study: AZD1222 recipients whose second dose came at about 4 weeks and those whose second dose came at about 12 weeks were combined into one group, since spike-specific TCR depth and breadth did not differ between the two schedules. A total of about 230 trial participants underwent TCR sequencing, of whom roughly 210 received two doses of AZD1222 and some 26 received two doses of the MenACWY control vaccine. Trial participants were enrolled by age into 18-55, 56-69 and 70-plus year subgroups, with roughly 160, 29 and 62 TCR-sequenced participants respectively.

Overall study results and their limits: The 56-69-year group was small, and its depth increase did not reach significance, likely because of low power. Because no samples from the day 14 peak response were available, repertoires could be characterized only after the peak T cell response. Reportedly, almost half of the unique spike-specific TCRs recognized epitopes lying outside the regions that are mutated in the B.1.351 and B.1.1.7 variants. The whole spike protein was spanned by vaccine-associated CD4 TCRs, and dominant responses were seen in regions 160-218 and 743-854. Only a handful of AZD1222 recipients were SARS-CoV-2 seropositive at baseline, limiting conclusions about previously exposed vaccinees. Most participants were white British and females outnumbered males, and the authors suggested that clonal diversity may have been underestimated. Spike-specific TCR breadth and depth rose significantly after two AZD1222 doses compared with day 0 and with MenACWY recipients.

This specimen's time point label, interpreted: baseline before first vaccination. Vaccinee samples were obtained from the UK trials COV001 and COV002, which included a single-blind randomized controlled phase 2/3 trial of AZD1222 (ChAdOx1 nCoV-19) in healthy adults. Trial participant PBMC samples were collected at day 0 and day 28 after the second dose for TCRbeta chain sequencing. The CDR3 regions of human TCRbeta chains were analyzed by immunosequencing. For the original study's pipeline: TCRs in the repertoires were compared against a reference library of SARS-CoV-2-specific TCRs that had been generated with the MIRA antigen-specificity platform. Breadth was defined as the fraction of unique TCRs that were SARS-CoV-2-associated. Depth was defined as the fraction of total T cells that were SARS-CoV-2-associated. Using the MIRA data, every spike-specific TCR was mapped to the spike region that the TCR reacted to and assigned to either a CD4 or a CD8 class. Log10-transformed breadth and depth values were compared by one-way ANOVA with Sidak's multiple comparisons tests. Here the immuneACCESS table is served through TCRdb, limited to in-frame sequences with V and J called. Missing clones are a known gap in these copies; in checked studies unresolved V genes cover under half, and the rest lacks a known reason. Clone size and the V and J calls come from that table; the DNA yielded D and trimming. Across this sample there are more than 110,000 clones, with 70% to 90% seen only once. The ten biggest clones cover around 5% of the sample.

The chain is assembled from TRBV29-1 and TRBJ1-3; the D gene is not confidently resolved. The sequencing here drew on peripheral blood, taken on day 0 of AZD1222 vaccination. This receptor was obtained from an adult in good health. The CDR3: CSVPTGNTIYF. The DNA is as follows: TGCAGCGTTCCGACTGGAAACACCATATATTTT.